Sequencing of this TCR beta chain was carried out in a study of T cells in women clearing cervical HPV infection. Genomic DNA, averaging approximately 1,100 ng per sample, yielded TCR beta CDR3 via immunoSEQ. Data came from immunoSEQ multiplex PCR; TCRdb stores just in-frame clones and leaves some out. This table lists tens of thousands of clones. V was shortened by 3 bases and J by 1 base, with 6 bases between the two germline ends. The CDR3 length is 13 residues. Germline assignment: CDR1 MNHNS and CDR2 SASEGT. Concerning this clone: Read coverage stops 3 residues before the CDR3 terminus; the germline J gene supplies the remainder.

The J gene is TRBJ1-2, the V gene TRBV6-1, with D possibly TRBD1 on 5 matching bases. The TCR comes from a woman aged 18 to 69 with a cervical HPV16 infection that either progressed to CIN3+ or cleared (not recorded which). Material for sequencing was blood buffy coat. CDR3 in amino acids: CASSETDNYGYTF. The part of the CDR3 DNA that was read is TGTGCCAGCAGTGAGACAGATAACTATGGC.